This T cell receptor beta chain was found in a study of cytomegalovirus exposure and HLA in healthy donors. In the PCR, 60 Vbeta and 13 Jbeta primers were used. The table came from immunoSEQ multiplex PCR; TCRdb's copy has only in-frame clones and leaves some out. The sample carries some 150,000 clones, roughly 73% recorded once. The CDR3 sequence is 15 residues long. Trimming took 8 bases from V and 0 from J, leaving 11 bases between them. Germline V gene lookup returns CDR1 MDHEN and CDR2 SYDVKM. Sample: PBMCs. This receptor was identified in a female donor in good health and CMV-seronegative. The chain employs TRBV28 and TRBJ1-6; unclear D gene. CDR3 sequence: CASEDSPSYNSPLHF. The CDR3 DNA reads as TGTGCCAGCGAGGACTCCCCCTCCTATAATTCACCCCTCCACTTT.